The clone carrying this TCR beta chain was counted ten times or more. The germline gives CDR1 LGHDT, CDR2 YNNKEL (reference sequence). V was pared by 1 base and J by 8 bases, with 12 bases between. The CDR3 spans 14 residues. The data originate from a study of T cells in Graves' hyperthyroidism and ophthalmopathy. Graves' hyperthyroidism showing no ophthalmopathy progression within 18 months was considered stable. Uncontrolled infection, other autoimmune disease, pregnancy or lactation excluded patients. Amplified regions were TCR beta CDR3 sequences from RNA transcripts. HTBI primers were employed in a first-round RT-PCR of the TCR CDR3. MiXCR, run by TCRdb on the multiplex PCR reads, gives a single entry per CDR3 protein. In the table there are under 300,000 distinct CDR3 sequences, roughly an eighth of which are singletons.

The origin of this receptor is a woman aged 35 to 49 with Graves' hyperthyroidism. This chain uses TRBV3-1 with TRBJ2-1; D not resolved. Sequenced material: blood. CDR3 amino acids: CASSQGGRRDEQFF. In DNA form, the CDR3 reads TGTGCCAGCAGCCAAGGGGGTCGAAGGGATGAGCAGTTCTTC.